This T cell receptor beta chain was obtained from a study of OX40 agonist ivuxolimab in advanced cancers. The overall study: The mean age was around 56 years, ranging from about 23 to 79, with more than 70% of participants male.

Trimming pared 6 bases from V and 1 base from J, leaving 9 bases between. Germline lookup yields CDR1 KGHSH and CDR2 LQKENI. The CDR3 loop spans 13 amino acids. Sequenced by immunoSEQ multiplex PCR; TCRdb stores in-frame clones only, minus some. The sample comprises fewer than 85,000 clones, around four fifths of which are singletons, and about 0.73% rests with the top ten. This specimen consisted of CD4+ or CD8+ T cells sorted from blood, obtained in a trial of the OX40 agonist ivuxolimab. This clonotype originated in an adult with an advanced solid tumor such as melanoma, head and neck, liver or kidney cancer. V usage is TRBV18 and J usage is TRBJ1-1; weak D call: TRBD1 (5 bases). The CDR3 loop is CASSTTENTEAFF. As DNA, the CDR3 is TGTGCCAGCTCGACGACAGAGAACACTGAAGCTTTCTTT.